The rows below give T cell receptor beta chains drawn from one sample of a study of spatial heterogeneity in lung cancer. In TCRdb, the 5' RACE reads were re-called with MiXCR into one record per CDR3 protein. The data show under 30,000 distinct CDR3 sequences, 6% seen once. The specimen comprised PBMCs, sampled at follow-up. The source of these receptors is a male donor with early-stage non-small cell lung cancer. Each CDR3 is given with its conserved first and last residue. D genes are given only for firm matches. Expanded clones are given a class, and other clones once, few, many or no size at all.

V: TRBV6-2/TRBV6-3
J: TRBJ2-2
length: 15
size: many
D: -
DNA: TGTGCCAGCAGTACGATGGGTTTTAGCACCGGGGAGCTGTTTTTT
CDR3: CASSTMGFSTGELFF

V: TRBV18
J: TRBJ1-4
length: 13
size: few
D: -
DNA: TGTGCCAGCTCACCACGAGAGAATGAAAAACTGTTTTTT
CDR3: CASSPRENEKLFF

V: TRBV2
J: TRBJ2-5
length: 17
size: many
D: TRBD2
DNA: TGTGCCAGCACCACGGGGCTAGCGGGAGGTTCGAAGGAGACCCAGTACTTC
CDR3: CASTTGLAGGSKETQYF

V: TRBV27
J: TRBJ1-2
length: 15
size: many
D: TRBD1
DNA: TGTGCCAGCAGCAAGGACAGGGGGCGCGTCTATGGCTACACCTTC
CDR3: CASSKDRGRVYGYTF

V: TRBV10-3
J: TRBJ1-1
length: 16
size: -
D: TRBD1
DNA: TGTGCCACCAGCCCGACAGGGGAGGGGTTGAACACTGAAGCTTTCTTT
CDR3: CATSPTGEGLNTEAFF

V: TRBV7-3
J: TRBJ2-1
length: 13
size: many
D: -
DNA: TGTGCCAGCAGCTTACAGGGATACAATGAGCAGTTCTTC
CDR3: CASSLQGYNEQFF

V: TRBV18
J: TRBJ2-2
length: 13
size: many
D: -
DNA: TGTGCCAGCTCGTCAGATAACACCGGGGAGCTGTTTTTT
CDR3: CASSSDNTGELFF

V: TRBV7-2
J: TRBJ2-3
length: 14
size: few
D: -
DNA: TGTGCCAGCAGCTTAAAACAGCGCACAGATACGCAGTATTTT
CDR3: CASSLKQRTDTQYF

V: TRBV5-1
J: TRBJ2-1
length: 15
size: few
D: -
DNA: TGCGCCAGCAGCTCTCTTGTGGGGACTTACAATGAGCAGTTCTTC
CDR3: CASSSLVGTYNEQFF

V: TRBV11-1
J: TRBJ1-1
length: 13
size: few
D: -
DNA: TGTGCCAGCAGCTTAATGGGTAACACTGAAGCTTTCTTT
CDR3: CASSLMGNTEAFF

V: TRBV19
J: TRBJ1-5
length: 15
size: -
D: TRBD1
DNA: TGTGCCAGTAGTTGGACAGGGGGTAGCTGGCAGCCCCAGCATTTT
CDR3: CASSWTGGSWQPQHF

V: TRBV7-3
J: TRBJ2-1
length: 13
size: many
D: -
DNA: TGTGCCAGCAGCTTAGGTCCTATCAATGAGCAGTTCTTC
CDR3: CASSLGPINEQFF

V: TRBV4-2
J: TRBJ2-1
length: 15
size: many
D: TRBD2
DNA: TGTGCCAGCAGCGAGTCTAGCGGGTTGAATAATGAGCAGTTCTTC
CDR3: CASSESSGLNNEQFF

V: TRBV7-3
J: TRBJ2-6
length: 16
size: many
D: TRBD1
DNA: TGTGCCAGCAGCCCGGGACAGCACTCTGGGGCCAACGTCCTGACTTTC
CDR3: CASSPGQHSGANVLTF

V: TRBV6-2/TRBV6-3
J: TRBJ1-1
length: 15
size: many
D: TRBD1
DNA: TGTGCCAGCAGCCCGGACAGGGGCCTAAACACTGAAGCTTTCTTT
CDR3: CASSPDRGLNTEAFF

V: TRBV28
J: TRBJ2-1
length: 14
size: many
D: TRBD1
DNA: TGTGCCAGCAGTCACCGAACAGGGGACAATGAGCAGTTCTTC
CDR3: CASSHRTGDNEQFF

V: TRBV20-1
J: TRBJ2-5
length: 11
size: few
D: -
DNA: TGCAGTGCGGCTATAGCAGAGACCCAGTACTTC
CDR3: CSAAIAETQYF

V: TRBV19
J: TRBJ2-1
length: 12
size: -
D: TRBD2
DNA: TGTGCCAGTAGTATTTCGGGGGGGCAGCAGTTCTTC
CDR3: CASSISGGQQFF

V: TRBV20-1
J: TRBJ2-1
length: 12
size: -
D: -
DNA: TGCAGTGCTAGAGCCGACGGGGATGAAAGGTTCTTC
CDR3: CSARADGDERFF

V: TRBV28
J: TRBJ2-1
length: 15
size: many
D: TRBD2
DNA: TGTGCCATATCCGGCGGGGGGGCGCAATACAATGAGCAGTTCTTC
CDR3: CAISGGGAQYNEQFF

V: TRBV6-2/TRBV6-3
J: TRBJ2-5
length: 13
size: many
D: -
DNA: TGTGCCAGCAGTTACTCAAGCCCAGAGACCCAGTACTTC
CDR3: CASSYSSPETQYF

V: TRBV2
J: TRBJ2-2
length: 13
size: many
D: -
DNA: TGTGCCAGCAGCAGGGAGGACACCGGGGAGCTGTTTTTT
CDR3: CASSREDTGELFF

V: TRBV20-1
J: TRBJ2-3
length: 15
size: many
D: -
DNA: TGCAGTGCTAGAGATTACAAGTCCGGCACAGATACGCAGTATTTT
CDR3: CSARDYKSGTDTQYF

V: TRBV5-4
J: TRBJ2-6
length: 15
size: many
D: -
DNA: TGTGCCAGCAGCTTGGGAGGGGCTGGGGCCAACGTCCTGACTTTC
CDR3: CASSLGGAGANVLTF